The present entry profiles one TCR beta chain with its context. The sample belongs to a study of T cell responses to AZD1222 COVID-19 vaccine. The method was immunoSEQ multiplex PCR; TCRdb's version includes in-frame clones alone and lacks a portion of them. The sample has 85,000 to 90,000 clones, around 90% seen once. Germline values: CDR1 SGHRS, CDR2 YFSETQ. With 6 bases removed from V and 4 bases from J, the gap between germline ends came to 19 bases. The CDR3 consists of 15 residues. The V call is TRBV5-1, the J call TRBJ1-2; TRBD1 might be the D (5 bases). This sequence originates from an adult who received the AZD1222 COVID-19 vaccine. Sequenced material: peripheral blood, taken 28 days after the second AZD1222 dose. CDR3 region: CASTGTGTDLYGYTF. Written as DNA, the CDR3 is TGCGCCAGCACCGGAACTGGGACGGACCTCTATGGCTACACCTTC.